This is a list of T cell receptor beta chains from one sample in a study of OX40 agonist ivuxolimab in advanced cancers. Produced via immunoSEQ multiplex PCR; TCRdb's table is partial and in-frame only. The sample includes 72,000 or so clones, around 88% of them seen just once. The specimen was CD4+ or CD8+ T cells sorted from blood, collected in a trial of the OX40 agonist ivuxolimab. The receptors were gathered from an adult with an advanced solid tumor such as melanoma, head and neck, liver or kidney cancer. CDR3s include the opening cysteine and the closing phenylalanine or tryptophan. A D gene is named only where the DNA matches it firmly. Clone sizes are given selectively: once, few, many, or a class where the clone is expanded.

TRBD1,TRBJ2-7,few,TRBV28,CASSLSWDSPYEQYF,TGTGCCAGCAGTTTAAGCTGGGACAGTCCCTACGAGCAGTACTTC
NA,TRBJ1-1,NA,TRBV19,CASSIRGQNTEAFF,TGTGCCAGTAGTATACGAGGGCAGAACACTGAAGCTTTCTTT
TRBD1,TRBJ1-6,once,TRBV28,CASSLVGTGAYSPLHF,TGTGCCAGCAGTTTAGTAGGGACAGGGGCATATTCACCCCTCCACTTT
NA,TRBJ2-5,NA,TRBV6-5,CASSYNGQFQETQYF,TGTGCCAGCAGTTACAACGGCCAGTTCCAAGAGACCCAGTACTTC
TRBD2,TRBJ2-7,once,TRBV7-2,CASSLGWGLVYEQYF,TGTGCCAGCAGCTTAGGGTGGGGACTAGTCTACGAGCAGTACTTC
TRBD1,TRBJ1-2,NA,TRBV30,CAWVNGQGGNYGYTF,TGTGCCTGGGTGAACGGACAGGGGGGGAACTATGGCTACACCTTC
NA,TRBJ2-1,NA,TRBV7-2,CASSQQEAEQFF,TGTGCCAGCAGCCAACAAGAGGCTGAGCAGTTCTTC
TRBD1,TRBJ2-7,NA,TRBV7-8,CASSQRDSSYEQYF,TGTGCCAGCAGCCAAAGGGACAGCTCCTACGAGCAGTACTTC
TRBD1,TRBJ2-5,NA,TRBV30,CAWRGTGGQETQYF,TGTGCCTGGAGGGGTACAGGGGGCCAGGAGACCCAGTACTTC
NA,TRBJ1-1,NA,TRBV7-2,CASSLVSGGASEAFF,TGTGCCAGCAGCTTAGTTTCCGGGGGCGCGTCCGAAGCTTTCTTT
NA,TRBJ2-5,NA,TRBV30,CAWSRGTSKTQYF,TGTGCCTGGAGTAGGGGTACCTCGAAGACCCAGTACTTC
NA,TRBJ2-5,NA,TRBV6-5,CASSYSSPKETQYF,TGTGCCAGCAGTTACTCGAGTCCAAAAGAGACCCAGTACTTC
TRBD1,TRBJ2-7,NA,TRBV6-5,CASSSSRDRGEQYF,TGTGCCAGCAGTTCCTCCCGGGACAGGGGCGAGCAGTACTTC
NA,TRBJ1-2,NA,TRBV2,CASNIYGDYGYTF,TGTGCCAGCAACATATACGGGGACTATGGCTACACCTTC
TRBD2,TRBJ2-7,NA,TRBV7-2,CASSSPFTSGRYEQYF,TGTGCCAGCAGCTCTCCGTTCACTAGCGGGCGCTACGAGCAGTACTTC
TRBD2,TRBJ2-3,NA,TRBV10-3,CAIRPIIAGGTADTQYF,TGTGCCATCAGACCGATTATAGCGGGGGGTACGGCAGATACGCAGTATTTT
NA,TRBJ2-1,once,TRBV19,CASSIDRPSSYNEQFF,TGTGCCAGTAGTATAGATCGACCTAGCTCCTACAATGAGCAGTTCTTC
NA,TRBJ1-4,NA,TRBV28,CASSFQSQLNEKLFF,TGTGCCAGCAGTTTTCAGTCACAGCTTAATGAAAAACTGTTTTTT
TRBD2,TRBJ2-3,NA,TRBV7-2,CASSTRLAGDRTDTQYF,TGTGCCAGCAGCACCCGACTAGCGGGAGATAGAACAGATACGCAGTATTTT
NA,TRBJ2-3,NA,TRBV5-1,CASSLAGYSTDTQYF,TGCGCCAGCAGCTTGGCCGGGTACAGCACAGATACGCAGTATTTT
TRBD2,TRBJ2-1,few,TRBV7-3,CASSLGVREGNEQFF,TGTGCCAGCAGCTTAGGCGTCCGGGAGGGTAATGAGCAGTTCTTC
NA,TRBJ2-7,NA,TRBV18,CASSPLRTSYEQYF,TGTGCCAGCTCACCACTTCGGACGTCCTACGAGCAGTACTTC
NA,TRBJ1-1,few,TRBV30,CAQSTGRYYTEAFF,TGTGCCCAAAGTACCGGGAGATACTACACTGAAGCTTTCTTT
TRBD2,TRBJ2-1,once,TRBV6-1,CASNRLAADEQFF,TGTGCCAGCAACCGACTAGCGGCCGATGAGCAGTTCTTC
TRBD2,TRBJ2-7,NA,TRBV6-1,CASRKLALSSYEQYF,TGTGCCAGCAGGAAACTAGCGCTAAGCTCCTACGAGCAGTACTTC
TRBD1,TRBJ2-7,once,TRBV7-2,CASRRGTGSHYEQYF,TGTGCCAGCAGGAGAGGGACAGGTTCCCACTACGAGCAGTACTTC